The T cell receptor beta chain under discussion was sequenced for a study of blood T cells in healthy people across ages. Broader study findings: Long-lived and aged donors differed, with more naive CD4+ cells and higher diversity in the long-lived.

This clonotype was counted a single time. What it binds is not known. The use of a sample-barcoded 5' primer and a J-beta primer mix characterized a second PCR of about 6 to 12 cycles. One entry per CDR3 protein results from TCRdb running MiXCR on the 5' RACE reads. Of around 650,000 distinct CDR3 sequences in the sample, approximately 29% were seen once. V was trimmed by 0 bases and J by 10 bases, leaving 11 bases between them. This CDR3 has 13 amino acids. Per the germline V gene, CDR1 is SGHNT and CDR2 is YYREEE (reference sequence). Collection of around 10 milliliters of peripheral blood was performed for each donor.

The sequencing input was blood. This chain connects TRBV5-4 to TRBJ2-1; no clear D gene. The sequence came from an elderly woman in good health. Written as DNA, the CDR3 is TGTGCCAGCAGCTTGGCCGAGCAATCCGAGCAGTTCTTC. Translating gives CASSLAEQSEQFF.